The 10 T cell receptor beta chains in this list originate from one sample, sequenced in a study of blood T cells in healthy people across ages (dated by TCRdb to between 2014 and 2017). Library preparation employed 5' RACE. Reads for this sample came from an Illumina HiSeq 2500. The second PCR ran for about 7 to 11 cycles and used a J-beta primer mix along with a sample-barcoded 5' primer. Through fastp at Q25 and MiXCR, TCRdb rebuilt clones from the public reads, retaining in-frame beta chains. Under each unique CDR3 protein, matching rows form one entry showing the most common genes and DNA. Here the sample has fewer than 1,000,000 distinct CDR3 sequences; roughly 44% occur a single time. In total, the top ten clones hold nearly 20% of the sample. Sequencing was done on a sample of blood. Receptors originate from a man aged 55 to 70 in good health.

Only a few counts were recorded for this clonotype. The CDR3 DNA is TGCAGTGCTAGTTCTAGCTCCGAGCAGTACTTC. Translated, it gives CSASSSSEQYF. The chain has TRBV20-1 and TRBJ2-7; D may be TRBD2 (5 bases). This CDR3 is 11 amino acids long. CDR1 is DFQATT and CDR2 is SNEGSKA in the germline V gene (reference sequence). V was pared by 3 bases and J by 6 bases, with 9 bases between.

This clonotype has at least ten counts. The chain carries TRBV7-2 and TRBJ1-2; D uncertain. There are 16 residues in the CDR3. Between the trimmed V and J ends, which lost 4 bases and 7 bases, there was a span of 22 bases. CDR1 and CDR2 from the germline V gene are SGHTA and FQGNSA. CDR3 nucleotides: TGTGCCAGCAGCTCCTCGGGATCGAAGTTGAGGAGTGGCTACACCTTC. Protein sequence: CASSSSGSKLRSGYTF.

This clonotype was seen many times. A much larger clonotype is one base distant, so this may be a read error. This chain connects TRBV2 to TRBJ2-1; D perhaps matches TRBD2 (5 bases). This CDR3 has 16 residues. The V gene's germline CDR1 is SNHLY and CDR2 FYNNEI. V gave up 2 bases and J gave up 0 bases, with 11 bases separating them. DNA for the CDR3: TGTGCCAGCAGTGAAAGGAGGAGTCCCTCCTACAATGAGCAGTTCTTC. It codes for CASSERRSPSYNEQFF.

The CDR3 DNA reads as TGTGCCAGCAGCTCCGAACTCAATCAGCCCCAGCATTTT. Its protein product is CASSSELNQPQHF. The chain couples TRBV7-2 to TRBJ1-5; no clear D. This CDR3 has 13 amino acids. Germline assignment: CDR1 SGHTA and CDR2 FQGNSA. Trimming left V 4 bases short and J 3 bases short, with 7 bases between.

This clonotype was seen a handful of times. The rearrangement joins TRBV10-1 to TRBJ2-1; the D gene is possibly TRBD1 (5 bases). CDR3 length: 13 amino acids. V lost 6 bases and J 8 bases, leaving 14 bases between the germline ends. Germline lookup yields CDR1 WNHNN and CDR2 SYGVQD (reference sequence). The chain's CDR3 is CASRRTLSDEQFF. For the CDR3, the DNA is TGCGCCAGCAGAAGGACACTGAGCGATGAGCAGTTCTTC.

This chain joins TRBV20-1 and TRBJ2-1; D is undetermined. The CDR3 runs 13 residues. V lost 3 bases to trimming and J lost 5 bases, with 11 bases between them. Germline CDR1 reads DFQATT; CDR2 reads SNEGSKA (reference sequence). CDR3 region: CSASNTANNEQFF. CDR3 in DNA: TGCAGTGCTAGTAACACCGCTAACAATGAGCAGTTCTTC.

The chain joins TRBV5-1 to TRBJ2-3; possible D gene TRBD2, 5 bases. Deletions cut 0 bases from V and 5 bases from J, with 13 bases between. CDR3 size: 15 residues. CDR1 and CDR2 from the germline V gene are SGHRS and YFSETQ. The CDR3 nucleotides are TGCGCCAGCAGCTTGGGTGGAGGTTTTAGAGATACGCAGTATTTT. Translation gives CASSLGGGFRDTQYF.

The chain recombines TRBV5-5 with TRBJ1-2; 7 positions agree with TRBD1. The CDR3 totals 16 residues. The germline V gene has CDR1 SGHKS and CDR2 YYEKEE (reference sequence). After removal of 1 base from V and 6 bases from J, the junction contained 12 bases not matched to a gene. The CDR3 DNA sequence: TGTGCCAGCAGCTTGATGGCAGGGGGATACTTGGATGGCTACACCTTC. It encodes CASSLMAGGYLDGYTF.

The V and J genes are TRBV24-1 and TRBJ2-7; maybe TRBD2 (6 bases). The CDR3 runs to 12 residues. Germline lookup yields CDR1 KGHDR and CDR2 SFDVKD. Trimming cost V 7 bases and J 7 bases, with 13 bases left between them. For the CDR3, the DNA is TGTGCCACCAGCGAATCGGGGGATGAGCAGTACTTC. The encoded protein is CATSESGDEQYF.

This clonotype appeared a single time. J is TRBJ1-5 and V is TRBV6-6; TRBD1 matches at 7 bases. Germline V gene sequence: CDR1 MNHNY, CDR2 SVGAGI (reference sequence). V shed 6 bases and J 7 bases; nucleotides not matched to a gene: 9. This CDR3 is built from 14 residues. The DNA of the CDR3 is TGTGCCAGCAGCACAGGGGACACTATACAGCCCCAGCATTTT. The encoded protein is CASSTGDTIQPQHF.